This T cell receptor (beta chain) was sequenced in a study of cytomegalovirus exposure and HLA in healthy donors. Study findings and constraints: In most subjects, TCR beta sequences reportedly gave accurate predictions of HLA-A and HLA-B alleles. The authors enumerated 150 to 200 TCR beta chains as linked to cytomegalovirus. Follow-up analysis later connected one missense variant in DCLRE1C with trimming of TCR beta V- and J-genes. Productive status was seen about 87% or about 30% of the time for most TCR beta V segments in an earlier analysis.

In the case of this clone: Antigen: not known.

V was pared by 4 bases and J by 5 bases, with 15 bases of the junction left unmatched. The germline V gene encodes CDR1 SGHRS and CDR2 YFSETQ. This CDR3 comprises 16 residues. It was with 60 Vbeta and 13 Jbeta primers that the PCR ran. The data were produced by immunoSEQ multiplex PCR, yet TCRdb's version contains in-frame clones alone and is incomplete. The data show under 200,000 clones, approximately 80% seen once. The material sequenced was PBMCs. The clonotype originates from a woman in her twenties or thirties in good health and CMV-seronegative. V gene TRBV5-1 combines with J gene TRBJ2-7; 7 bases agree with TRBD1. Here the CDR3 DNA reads TGCGCCAGCAGCCCCACCCGACAGGGTCGGGTTAACGAGCAGTACTTC. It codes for CASSPTRQGRVNEQYF.